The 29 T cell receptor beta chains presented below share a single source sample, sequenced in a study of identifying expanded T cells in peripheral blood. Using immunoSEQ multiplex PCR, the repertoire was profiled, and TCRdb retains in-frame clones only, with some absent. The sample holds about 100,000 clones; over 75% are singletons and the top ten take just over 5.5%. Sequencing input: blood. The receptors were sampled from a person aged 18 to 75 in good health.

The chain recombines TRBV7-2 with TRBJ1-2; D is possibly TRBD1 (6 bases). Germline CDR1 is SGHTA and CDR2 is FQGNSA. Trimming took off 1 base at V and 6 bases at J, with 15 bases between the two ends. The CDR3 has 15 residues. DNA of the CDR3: TGTGCCAGCAGCTTAGATCGGGGGGCCGCTAATGGCTACACCTTC. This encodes CASSLDRGAANGYTF.

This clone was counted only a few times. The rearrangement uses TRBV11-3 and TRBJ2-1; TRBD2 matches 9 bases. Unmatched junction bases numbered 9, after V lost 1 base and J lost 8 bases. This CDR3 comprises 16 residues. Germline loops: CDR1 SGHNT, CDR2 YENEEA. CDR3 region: CASSLVSSGSLYEQFF. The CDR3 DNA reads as TGTGCCAGCAGCTTAGTAAGTAGCGGGAGTTTATATGAGCAGTTCTTC.

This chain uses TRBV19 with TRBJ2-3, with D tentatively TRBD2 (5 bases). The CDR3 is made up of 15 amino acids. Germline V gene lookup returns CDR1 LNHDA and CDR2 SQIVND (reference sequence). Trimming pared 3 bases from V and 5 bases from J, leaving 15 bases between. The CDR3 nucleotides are TGTGCCAGTAGTATCGGTCTAGCCACACTAGATACGCAGTATTTT. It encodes CASSIGLATLDTQYF.

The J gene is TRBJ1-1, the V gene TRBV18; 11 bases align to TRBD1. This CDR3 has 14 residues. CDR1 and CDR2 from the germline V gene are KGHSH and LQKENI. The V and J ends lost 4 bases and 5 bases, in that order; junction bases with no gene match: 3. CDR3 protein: CASSRTGGGTEAFF. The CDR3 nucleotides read TGTGCCAGCTCACGGACAGGGGGCGGGACTGAAGCTTTCTTT.

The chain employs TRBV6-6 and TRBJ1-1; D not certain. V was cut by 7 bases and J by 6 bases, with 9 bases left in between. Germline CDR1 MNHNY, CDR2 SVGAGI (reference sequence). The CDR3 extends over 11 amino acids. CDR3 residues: CASTGFAEAFF. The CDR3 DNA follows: TGTGCCAGCACCGGATTTGCTGAAGCTTTCTTT.

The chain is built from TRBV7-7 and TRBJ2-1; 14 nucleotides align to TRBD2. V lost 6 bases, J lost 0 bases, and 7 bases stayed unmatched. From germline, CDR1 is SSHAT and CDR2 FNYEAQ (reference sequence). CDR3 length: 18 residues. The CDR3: CASSPGLAGVSSYNEQFF. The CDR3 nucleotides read TGTGCCAGCAGTCCGGGACTAGCGGGAGTAAGCTCCTACAATGAGCAGTTCTTC.

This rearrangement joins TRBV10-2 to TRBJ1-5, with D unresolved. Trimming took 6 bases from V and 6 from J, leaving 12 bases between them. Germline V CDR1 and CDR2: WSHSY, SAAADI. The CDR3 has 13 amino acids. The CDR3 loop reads CASRNPDGQPQHF. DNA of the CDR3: TGCGCCAGCAGAAATCCGGACGGTCAGCCCCAGCATTTT.

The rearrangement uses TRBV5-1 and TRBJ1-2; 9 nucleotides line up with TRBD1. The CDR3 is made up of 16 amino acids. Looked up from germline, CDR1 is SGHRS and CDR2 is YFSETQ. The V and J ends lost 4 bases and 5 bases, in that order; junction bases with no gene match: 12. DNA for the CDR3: TGCGCCAGCAGCGGTATAACAGGGGGCTCCAGTTATGGCTACACCTTC. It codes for CASSGITGGSSYGYTF.

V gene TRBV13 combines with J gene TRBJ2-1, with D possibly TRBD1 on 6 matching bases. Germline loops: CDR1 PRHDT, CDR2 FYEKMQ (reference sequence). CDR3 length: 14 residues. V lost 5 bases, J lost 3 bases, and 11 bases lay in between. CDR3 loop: CASSPSRGYNEQFF. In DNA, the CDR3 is TGTGCCAGCAGCCCCTCCAGGGGCTACAATGAGCAGTTCTTC.

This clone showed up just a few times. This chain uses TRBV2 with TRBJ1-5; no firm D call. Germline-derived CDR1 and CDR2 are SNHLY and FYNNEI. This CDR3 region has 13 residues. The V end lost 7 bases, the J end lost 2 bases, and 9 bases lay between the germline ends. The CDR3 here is CASKSQGNQPQHF. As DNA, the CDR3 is TGTGCCAGCAAAAGTCAAGGCAATCAGCCCCAGCATTTT. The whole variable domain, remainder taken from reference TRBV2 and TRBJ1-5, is EPEVTQTPSHQVTQMGQEVILRCVPISNHLYFYWYRQILGQKVEFLVSFYNNEISEKSEIFDDQFSVERPDGSNFTLKIRSTKLEDSAMYFCASKSQGNQPQHFGDGTRLSIL.

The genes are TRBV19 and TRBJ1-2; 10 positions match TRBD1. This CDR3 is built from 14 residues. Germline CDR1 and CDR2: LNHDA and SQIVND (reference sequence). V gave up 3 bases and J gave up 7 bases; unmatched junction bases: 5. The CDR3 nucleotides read TGTGCCAGTAGTATGCCGGGACAGGGGCTTGGCTACACCTTC. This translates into CASSMPGQGLGYTF.

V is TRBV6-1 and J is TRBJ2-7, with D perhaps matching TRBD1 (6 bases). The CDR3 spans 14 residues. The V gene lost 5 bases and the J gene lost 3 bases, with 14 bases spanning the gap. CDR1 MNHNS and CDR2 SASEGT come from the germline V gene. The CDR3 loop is CASSREQGNYEQYF. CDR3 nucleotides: TGTGCCAGCAGTAGGGAACAGGGTAACTACGAGCAGTACTTC.

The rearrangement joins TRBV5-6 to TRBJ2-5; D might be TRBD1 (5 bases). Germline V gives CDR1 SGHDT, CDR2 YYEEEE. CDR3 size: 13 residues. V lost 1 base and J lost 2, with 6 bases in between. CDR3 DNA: TGTGCCAGCAGCTTGTGGACACAAGAGACCCAGTACTTC. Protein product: CASSLWTQETQYF.

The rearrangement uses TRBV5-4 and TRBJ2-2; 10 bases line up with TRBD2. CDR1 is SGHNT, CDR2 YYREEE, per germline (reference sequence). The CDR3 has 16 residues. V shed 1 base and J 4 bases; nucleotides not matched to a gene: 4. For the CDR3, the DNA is TGTGCCAGCAGCTTGTCAGCGGGGGGGCCCACCGGGGAGCTGTTTTTT. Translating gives CASSLSAGGPTGELFF.

In DNA form, the CDR3 reads TGTGCCAGCAGCTCTACTAGCGGCTACGAGCAGTACTTC. Translated, it gives CASSSTSGYEQYF. The rearrangement links TRBV7-9 to TRBJ2-7; TRBD2 agrees at 8 bases. The V and J ends lost 4 bases and 3 bases, in that order; junction bases with no gene match: 2. Germline V gives CDR1 SEHNR, CDR2 FQNEAQ (reference sequence). The CDR3 is 13 amino acids. Supplemented by reference TRBV7-9 and TRBJ2-7, the full variable domain reads DTGVSQNPRHKITKRGQNVTFRCDPISEHNRLYWYRQTLGQGPEFLTYFQNEAQLEKSRLLSDRFSAERPKGSFSTLEIQRTEQGDSAMYLCASSSTSGYEQYFGPGTRLTVT.

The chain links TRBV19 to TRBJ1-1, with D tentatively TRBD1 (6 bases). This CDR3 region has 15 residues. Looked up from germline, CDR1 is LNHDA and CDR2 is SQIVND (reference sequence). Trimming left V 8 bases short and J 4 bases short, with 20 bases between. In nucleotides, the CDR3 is TGTGCCAGTGTAGTCCGGGGGCAGTCGACCACTGAAGCTTTCTTT. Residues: CASVVRGQSTTEAFF.

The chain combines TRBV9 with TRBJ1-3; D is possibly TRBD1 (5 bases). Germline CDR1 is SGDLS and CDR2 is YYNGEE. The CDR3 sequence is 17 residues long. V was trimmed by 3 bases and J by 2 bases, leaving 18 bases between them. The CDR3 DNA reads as TGTGCCAGCAGCGCATACGGGAGGGACGGGACTGGAAACACCATATATTTT. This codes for CASSAYGRDGTGNTIYF.

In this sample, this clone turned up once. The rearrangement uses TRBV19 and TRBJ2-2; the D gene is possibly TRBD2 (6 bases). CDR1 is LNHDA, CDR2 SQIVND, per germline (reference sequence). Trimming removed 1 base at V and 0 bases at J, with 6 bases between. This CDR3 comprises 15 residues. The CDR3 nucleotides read TGTGCCAGTAGTATAGGCGGGACGAACACCGGGGAGCTGTTTTTT. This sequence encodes CASSIGGTNTGELFF.

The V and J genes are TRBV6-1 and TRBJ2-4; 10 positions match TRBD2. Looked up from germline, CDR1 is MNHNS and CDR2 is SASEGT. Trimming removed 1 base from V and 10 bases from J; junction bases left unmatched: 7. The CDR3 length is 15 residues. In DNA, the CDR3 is TGTGCCAGCAGTGAAGATCTAGCGGGGGACCCAATTCAGTACTTC. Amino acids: CASSEDLAGDPIQYF.

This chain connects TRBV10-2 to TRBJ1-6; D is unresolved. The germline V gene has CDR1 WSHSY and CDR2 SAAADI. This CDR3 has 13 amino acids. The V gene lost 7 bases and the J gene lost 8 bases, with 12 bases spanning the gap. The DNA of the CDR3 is TGCGCCAGCACCCACTCTGGTGATTCACCCCTCCACTTT. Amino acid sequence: CASTHSGDSPLHF.

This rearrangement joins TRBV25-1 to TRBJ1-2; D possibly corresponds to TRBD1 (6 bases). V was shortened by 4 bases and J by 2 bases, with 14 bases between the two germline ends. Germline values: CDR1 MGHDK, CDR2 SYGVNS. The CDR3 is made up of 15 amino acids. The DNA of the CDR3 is TGTGCCAGCAGTGGCCGTACAGGGACAAACTATGGCTACACCTTC. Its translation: CASSGRTGTNYGYTF.

The DNA of the CDR3 is TGTGCCAGCAGCCTAGAGGTAGCGCACCCCTCCGGCTACACCTTC. Its translation: CASSLEVAHPSGYTF. This chain links TRBV5-6 with TRBJ1-2; no clear D. This CDR3 is 15 amino acids long. Germline V gene lookup returns CDR1 SGHDT and CDR2 YYEEEE. V lost 4 bases and J 8 bases, leaving 21 bases between the germline ends.

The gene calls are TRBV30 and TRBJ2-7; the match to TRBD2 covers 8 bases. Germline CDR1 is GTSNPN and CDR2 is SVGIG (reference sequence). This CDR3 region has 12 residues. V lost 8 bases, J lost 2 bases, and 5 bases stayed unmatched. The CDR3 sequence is CALLAGPYEQYF. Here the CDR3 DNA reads TGTGCCCTCCTAGCGGGTCCCTACGAGCAGTACTTC.

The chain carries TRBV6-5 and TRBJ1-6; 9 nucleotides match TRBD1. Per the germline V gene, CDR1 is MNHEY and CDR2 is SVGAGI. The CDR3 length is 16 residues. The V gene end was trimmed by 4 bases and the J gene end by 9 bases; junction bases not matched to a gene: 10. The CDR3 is CASSWTGDGVGSPLHF. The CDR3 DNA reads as TGTGCCAGCAGTTGGACAGGGGACGGTGTGGGTTCACCCCTCCACTTT.

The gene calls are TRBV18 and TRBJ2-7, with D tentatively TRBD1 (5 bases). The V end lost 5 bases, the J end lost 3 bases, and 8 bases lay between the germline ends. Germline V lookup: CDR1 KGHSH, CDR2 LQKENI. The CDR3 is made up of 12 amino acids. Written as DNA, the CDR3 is TGTGCCAGCTCAGCTACAGGCTACGAGCAGTACTTC. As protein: CASSATGYEQYF.

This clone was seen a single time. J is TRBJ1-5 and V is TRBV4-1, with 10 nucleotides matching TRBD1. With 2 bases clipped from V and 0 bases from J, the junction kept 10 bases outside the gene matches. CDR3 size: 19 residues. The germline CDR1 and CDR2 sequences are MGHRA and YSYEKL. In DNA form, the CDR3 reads TGCGCCAGCAGCCAACCTCGGACAGGGGGGGCTTATAGCAATCAGCCCCAGCATTTT. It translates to CASSQPRTGGAYSNQPQHF.

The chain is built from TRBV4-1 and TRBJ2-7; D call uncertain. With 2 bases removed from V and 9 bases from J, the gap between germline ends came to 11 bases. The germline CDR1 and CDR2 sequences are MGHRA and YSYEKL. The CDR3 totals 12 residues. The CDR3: CASSQLGLGQYF. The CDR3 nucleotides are TGCGCCAGCAGCCAACTCGGTCTTGGGCAGTACTTC.

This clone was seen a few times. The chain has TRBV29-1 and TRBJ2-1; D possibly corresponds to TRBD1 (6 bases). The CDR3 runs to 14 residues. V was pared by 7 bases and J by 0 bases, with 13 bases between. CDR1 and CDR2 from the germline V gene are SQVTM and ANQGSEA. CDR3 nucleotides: TGCAGCGCCGCAACAGGGAGCTCCTACAATGAGCAGTTCTTC. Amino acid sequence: CSAATGSSYNEQFF.

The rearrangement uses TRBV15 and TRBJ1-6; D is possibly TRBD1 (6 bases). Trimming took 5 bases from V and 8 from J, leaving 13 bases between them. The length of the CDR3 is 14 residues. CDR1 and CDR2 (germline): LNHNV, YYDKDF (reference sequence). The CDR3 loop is CATSRRGTDSPLHF. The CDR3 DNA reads TGTGCCACCAGCCGCAGGGGCACAGATTCACCCCTCCACTTT.